The present TCR beta chain was sequenced within a study of blood T cell repertoires in COVID-19. CDR1 LNHDA and CDR2 SQIVND come from the germline V gene (reference sequence). Trimming took 7 bases from V and 7 from J, leaving 10 bases between them. The CDR3 runs to 12 residues. This clone was detected only a few times. Study processing details: It was from reference gene primer amplification that nucleated cell counts were estimated. Using immunoSEQ multiplex PCR, the repertoire was profiled, and TCRdb retains in-frame clones only, with some absent. V and J calls and clone size follow that table, whereas D and trimming were derived from the DNA. Of about 130,000 clones listed, 80% to 85% are singletons.

The source of this sequence is a man aged 55 to 70 with acute or convalescent COVID-19. J is TRBJ2-2 and V is TRBV19; D not resolved. Sequencing was performed on peripheral blood. The CDR3 DNA sequence: TGTGCCAGTACCCCCCGGTACGGGGAGCTGTTTTTT. It encodes CASTPRYGELFF.